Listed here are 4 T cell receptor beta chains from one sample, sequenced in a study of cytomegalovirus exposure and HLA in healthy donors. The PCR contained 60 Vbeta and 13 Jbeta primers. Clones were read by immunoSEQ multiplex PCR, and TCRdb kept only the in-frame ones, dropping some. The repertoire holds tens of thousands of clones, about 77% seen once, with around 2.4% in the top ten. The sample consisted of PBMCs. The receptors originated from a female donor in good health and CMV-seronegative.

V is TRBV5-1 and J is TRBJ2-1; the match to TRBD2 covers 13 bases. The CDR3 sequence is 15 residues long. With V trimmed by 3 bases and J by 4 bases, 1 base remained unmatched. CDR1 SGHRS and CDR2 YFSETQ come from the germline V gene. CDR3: CASSSGLAGYNEQFF. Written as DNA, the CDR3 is TGCGCCAGCAGCTCGGGACTAGCGGGATACAATGAGCAGTTCTTC.

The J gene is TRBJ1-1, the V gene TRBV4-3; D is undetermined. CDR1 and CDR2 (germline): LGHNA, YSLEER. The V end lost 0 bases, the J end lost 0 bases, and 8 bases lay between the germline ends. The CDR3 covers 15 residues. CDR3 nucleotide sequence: TGCGCCAGCAGCCAAGACGAGGACTTGAACACTGAAGCTTTCTTT. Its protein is CASSQDEDLNTEAFF.

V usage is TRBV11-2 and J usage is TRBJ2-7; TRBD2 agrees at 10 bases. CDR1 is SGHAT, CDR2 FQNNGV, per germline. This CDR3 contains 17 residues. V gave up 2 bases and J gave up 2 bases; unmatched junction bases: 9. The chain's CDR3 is CASSLSSGRIAAYEQYF. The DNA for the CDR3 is TGTGCCAGCAGCTTAAGTAGCGGGAGGATCGCGGCCTACGAGCAGTACTTC.

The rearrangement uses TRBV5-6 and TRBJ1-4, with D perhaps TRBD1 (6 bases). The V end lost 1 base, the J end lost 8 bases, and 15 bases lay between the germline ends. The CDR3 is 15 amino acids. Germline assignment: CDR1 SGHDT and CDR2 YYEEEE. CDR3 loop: CASSLTGWTREKLFF. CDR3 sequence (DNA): TGTGCCAGCAGCTTGACAGGGTGGACGCGGGAAAAACTGTTTTTT.